The 18 T cell receptor beta chains in this list originate from one sample, sequenced in a study of blood T cell repertoires in COVID-19. Sequenced by immunoSEQ multiplex PCR; TCRdb stores in-frame clones only, minus some. The data show more than 120,000 clones, about 83% seen once. Sample: peripheral blood. These receptors were collected from a woman in her 50s with active or convalescent COVID-19.

The chain links TRBV3-1 (or the pseudogene TRBV3-2) to TRBJ2-7, with 8 positions matching TRBD1. J was trimmed by 0 bases and V by 3 bases; bases with no gene match: 10. The CDR3 is made up of 17 amino acids. CDR1 is LGHDT, CDR2 YNNKEL, per germline (reference sequence). The CDR3 coding sequence is TGTGCCAGCAGCCACGGACAGGGCCGATCCAGCTCCTACGAGCAGTACTTC. Its translation: CASSHGQGRSSSYEQYF.

The V and J genes are TRBV12-3 or TRBV12-4 and TRBJ1-6; D is perhaps TRBD1 (5 bases). Trimming took off 6 bases at V and 12 bases at J, with 15 bases between the two ends. The CDR3 covers 13 residues. CDR3 DNA: TGTGCCAGCAGAAAAGGGGCGGAGAGACCCCTCCACTTT. Its protein is CASRKGAERPLHF.

The chain is built from TRBV5-4 and TRBJ1-2; D is unclear. Looked up from germline, CDR1 is SGHNT and CDR2 is YYREEE (reference sequence). Trimming shortened V by 3 bases and J by 3 bases, and 9 bases separated the two germline ends. This CDR3 region has 13 residues. Here the CDR3 DNA reads TGTGCCAGCAGCTCATCAGGATACTATGGCTACACCTTC. Residues: CASSSSGYYGYTF.

The chain couples TRBV6-5 to TRBJ1-6; 9 nucleotides align to TRBD1. V shed 4 bases, J shed 4 bases, and the junction held 5 bases outside the gene matches. Per the germline V gene, CDR1 is MNHEY and CDR2 is SVGAGI. The CDR3 loop spans 16 amino acids. The CDR3 sequence is CASSSDRGGYNSPLHF. The CDR3 DNA is TGTGCCAGCAGTTCGGACAGGGGAGGATATAATTCACCCCTCCACTTT.

This rearrangement joins TRBV2 to TRBJ2-2, with 8 bases fitting TRBD1. The V segment lost 7 bases and the J segment 6 bases; nucleotides outside the gene matches: 4. The germline CDR1 and CDR2 sequences are SNHLY and FYNNEI. The CDR3 consists of 13 residues. The CDR3 DNA reads TGTGCCAGCAAGGGACAGGACGCCGGGGAGCTGTTTTTT. It specifies CASKGQDAGELFF.

This clone has just a few counts. The genes are TRBV30 and TRBJ1-2; no clear D. Deletions cut 8 bases from V and 4 bases from J, with 11 bases between. Looked up from germline, CDR1 is GTSNPN and CDR2 is SVGIG (reference sequence). The CDR3 is 11 amino acids. CDR3 region: CAEGESYGYTF. CDR3 bases: TGTGCCGAAGGAGAGAGCTATGGCTACACCTTC. The whole variable domain, filled in from reference TRBV30 and TRBJ1-2, reads SQTIHQWPATLVQPVGSPLSLECTVEGTSNPNLYWYRQAAGRGLQLLFYSVGIGQISSEVPQNLSASRPQDRQFILSSKKLLLSDSGFYLCAEGESYGYTFGSGTRLTVV.

The V gene is TRBV18, the J gene TRBJ2-3; TRBD1 matches at 7 bases. Trimming cost V 5 bases and J 4 bases; bases outside gene matches: 3. The CDR3 is 13 residues long. Per the germline V gene, CDR1 is KGHSH and CDR2 is LQKENI. The CDR3 DNA follows: TGTGCCAGCTCAGCAGGGGGATCAGATACGCAGTATTTT. Protein: CASSAGGSDTQYF.

There are a few counts of this clone. The rearrangement joins TRBV4-1 to TRBJ2-7; D not certain. The germline V gene encodes CDR1 MGHRA and CDR2 YSYEKL. Between the trimmed V and J ends, which lost 3 bases and 3 bases, there was a span of 3 bases. The CDR3 runs 11 residues. CDR3 in amino acids: CASSHHYEQYF. As DNA, the CDR3 is TGCGCCAGCAGCCACCACTACGAGCAGTACTTC.

V gene TRBV12-3 or TRBV12-4 combines with J gene TRBJ2-1; 8 bases fit TRBD1. V trimming: 5 bases; J trimming: 7 bases; junction bases outside the gene matches: 1. This CDR3 comprises 12 residues. The CDR3 sequence: CASSRTGNEQFF. CDR3 DNA: TGTGCCAGCAGTCGGACAGGGAATGAGCAGTTCTTC.

The chain uses TRBV2 and TRBJ1-2, with TRBD1 matching 8 bases. J gave up 7 bases and V 1 base, and 5 bases lay outside the gene matches. The CDR3 is 14 amino acids. The germline CDR1 and CDR2 sequences are SNHLY and FYNNEI. CDR3 region: CASSEGRGPGGYTF. Here the CDR3 DNA reads TGTGCCAGCAGTGAAGGCAGGGGGCCGGGTGGCTACACCTTC.

V usage is TRBV14 and J usage is TRBJ1-6, with D tentatively TRBD1 (5 bases). Trimming pared 0 bases from V and 8 bases from J, leaving 8 bases between. There are 14 residues in the CDR3. Germline V gene lookup returns CDR1 SGHDN and CDR2 FVKESK. CDR3 coding DNA: TGTGCCAGCAGCCAAGATGCAGGGTATTCACCCCTCCACTTT. It codes for CASSQDAGYSPLHF.

The CDR3 DNA reads TGTGCCAGCAGTGAGTTTACAGGGTCAACTAATGAAAAACTGTTTTTT. Translated: CASSEFTGSTNEKLFF. The V call is TRBV6-1, the J call TRBJ1-4; TRBD1 is a possible D gene (6 bases). From germline, CDR1 is MNHNS and CDR2 SASEGT. V was cut by 3 bases and J by 0 bases, with 11 bases left in between. The CDR3 extends over 16 amino acids.

The chain carries TRBV28 and TRBJ2-2; D might be TRBD2 (5 bases). CDR3 size: 16 residues. The germline CDR1 and CDR2 sequences are MDHEN and SYDVKM. Trimming took off 5 bases at V and 3 bases at J, with 16 bases between the two ends. The CDR3 region has the DNA TGTGCCAGCAGTCCCCTTGGGAGATTGGACACCGGGGAGCTGTTTTTT. This codes for CASSPLGRLDTGELFF.

The rearrangement joins TRBV2 to TRBJ2-5; D gene uncertain. The CDR3 runs to 11 residues. Germline V gene sequence: CDR1 SNHLY, CDR2 FYNNEI. Trimming removed 6 bases from V and 0 bases from J, with 2 bases in between. The CDR3: CASSDQETQYF. The DNA for the CDR3 is TGTGCCAGCAGCGACCAAGAGACCCAGTACTTC.

This clone was detected only once. This chain uses TRBV3-1 (or the pseudogene TRBV3-2) with TRBJ1-4; D possibly corresponds to TRBD1 (5 bases). V lost 2 bases and J lost 12, with 13 bases in between. Germline V CDR1 and CDR2: LGHDT, YNNKEL (reference sequence). The CDR3 covers 13 residues. The CDR3 here is CASSQQGLTELFF. The CDR3 nucleotides read TGTGCCAGCAGCCAACAGGGTTTGACGGAACTGTTTTTT.

This rearrangement joins TRBV18 to TRBJ2-3; no firm D call. Germline V lookup: CDR1 KGHSH, CDR2 LQKENI. The V and J ends lost 6 bases and 0 bases respectively, with 4 bases between them. This CDR3 comprises 12 residues. CDR3 sequence: CASSLSTDTQYF. DNA for the CDR3: TGTGCCAGCTCTCTAAGCACAGATACGCAGTATTTT.

V usage is TRBV5-1 and J usage is TRBJ1-1; 9 bases match TRBD1. Germline CDR1 reads SGHRS; CDR2 reads YFSETQ. With 0 bases clipped from V and 8 bases from J, the junction kept 14 bases outside the gene matches. CDR3 length: 17 residues. CDR3 residues: CASSLGATGQGVGEAFF. CDR3 in DNA: TGCGCCAGCAGCTTGGGGGCCACGGGACAGGGCGTCGGAGAAGCTTTCTTT.

The chain couples TRBV27 to TRBJ2-5; tentatively, D is TRBD1 (6 bases). Deletions cut 2 bases from V and 7 bases from J, with 17 bases between. This CDR3 has 15 residues. Germline V gives CDR1 MNHEY, CDR2 SMNVEV (reference sequence). CDR3 in amino acids: CASSLREGVGGTQYF. The CDR3 DNA reads TGTGCCAGCAGTTTAAGGGAAGGGGTAGGGGGGACCCAGTACTTC.